This passage covers 31 T cell receptor beta chains from one sample sequenced in a study of radiotherapy plus CTLA-4 blockade in lung cancer (dated by TCRdb to the late 2010s). Receptor amplification or capture employed the immunoSEQ multiplex PCR assay. This immuneACCESS table, as held by TCRdb, lists in-frame sequences with V and J called but not all clones. Of the missing ones, under half trace to an unresolved V gene in checked studies; the others have no known cause. The sample yields 100,000 or so clones; around 83% were counted once. In total, the top ten clones hold 25% of the sample. The input for sequencing was peripheral blood, taken from a patient treated with radiotherapy plus ipilimumab. These receptors originate from a human donor with non-small cell lung cancer that progressed on radiotherapy plus ipilimumab.

In its sample, this clone was seen a few times. The rearrangement joins TRBV10-3 to TRBJ2-7; perhaps TRBD2 as D (6 bases). V was pared by 0 bases and J by 2 bases, with 8 bases between. CDR1 is ENHRY, CDR2 SYGVKD, per germline. This CDR3 spans 14 amino acids. Here the CDR3 reads CAISESSGPYEQYF. Here the CDR3 DNA reads TGTGCCATCAGTGAGTCTAGCGGCCCCTACGAGCAGTACTTC.

The rearrangement joins TRBV19 to TRBJ2-3; D is undetermined. Trimming removed 6 bases from V and 4 bases from J, with 8 bases in between. This CDR3 has 12 amino acids. Germline CDR1 is LNHDA and CDR2 is SQIVND (reference sequence). The CDR3 sequence is CASSQFPDTQYF. The DNA for the CDR3 is TGTGCCAGTAGCCAGTTCCCAGATACGCAGTATTTT.

The V and J genes are TRBV5-4 and TRBJ1-1; D perhaps matches TRBD1 (6 bases). Trimming pared 4 bases from V and 0 bases from J, leaving 13 bases between. CDR3 size: 15 residues. The V gene's germline CDR1 is SGHNT and CDR2 YYREEE (reference sequence). This CDR3 is CASSPRQVLNTEAFF. CDR3 coding DNA: TGTGCCAGCAGCCCACGACAGGTGCTGAACACTGAAGCTTTCTTT.

The rearrangement links TRBV13 to TRBJ1-5, with no clear D. Per germline, CDR1 PRHDT and CDR2 FYEKMQ (reference sequence). The V and J ends lost 5 bases and 6 bases respectively, with 11 bases between them. CDR3 size: 13 residues. DNA of the CDR3: TGTGCCAGCAGCCCGGTCCCGGGTCAGCCCCAGCATTTT. Translated, it gives CASSPVPGQPQHF. Using reference TRBV13 and TRBJ1-5 for the parts outside the CDR3, the full variable domain is AAGVIQSPRHLIKEKRETATLKCYPIPRHDTVYWYQQGPGQDPQFLISFYEKMQSDKGSIPDRFSAQQFSDYHSELNMSSLELGDSALYFCASSPVPGQPQHFGDGTRLSIL.

In this sample, this clone turned up once. The chain recombines TRBV28 with TRBJ2-5; no reliable D call. Germline V CDR1 and CDR2: MDHEN, SYDVKM. The CDR3 is made up of 11 amino acids. Deletions cut 7 bases from V and 5 bases from J, with 8 bases between. CDR3 sequence reads: CASTLGETQYF. CDR3 DNA sequence: TGTGCCAGCACCCTGGGGGAGACCCAGTACTTC.

This chain links TRBV5-1 with TRBJ1-2; 8 bases fit TRBD1. Germline trimming cut 1 base from V and 8 bases from J; bases unmatched to any gene: 10. Looked up from germline, CDR1 is SGHRS and CDR2 is YFSETQ. The CDR3 consists of 15 residues. This CDR3 reads CASSLLGQGTGGYTF. Here the CDR3 DNA reads TGCGCCAGCAGCTTGCTTGGACAGGGAACGGGGGGCTACACCTTC.

The chain recombines TRBV13 with TRBJ1-1; D is unresolved. Trimming cost V 3 bases and J 5 bases, with 7 bases left between them. CDR3 length: 12 amino acids. The germline gives CDR1 PRHDT, CDR2 FYEKMQ (reference sequence). The DNA for the CDR3 is TGTGCCAGCAGCTTTTCACGGACTGAAGCTTTCTTT. Translating it yields CASSFSRTEAFF.

The chain combines TRBV6-1 with TRBJ1-2; D is unresolved. Trimming left V 2 bases short and J 2 bases short, with 15 bases between. The CDR3 contains 16 residues. Germline V gene sequence: CDR1 MNHNS, CDR2 SASEGT. The CDR3 bases are TGTGCCAGCAGTGAAAGTTTAGGGATGCTAAACTATGGCTACACCTTC. This codes for CASSESLGMLNYGYTF.

V is TRBV11-3 and J is TRBJ1-1; no reliable D call. Germline V CDR1 and CDR2: SGHNT, YENEEA. This CDR3 has 11 residues. Between the trimmed V and J ends, which lost 3 bases and 7 bases, there was a span of 6 bases. This chain's CDR3 is CASSFTDEAFF. DNA of the CDR3: TGTGCCAGCAGCTTCACAGATGAAGCTTTCTTT.

This sequence joins TRBV5-6 and TRBJ1-2; maybe TRBD1 (6 bases). V lost 0 bases and J lost 2, with 11 bases in between. The CDR3 sequence is 15 residues long. From germline, CDR1 is SGHDT and CDR2 YYEEEE. This CDR3 is CASSLGFRGNYGYTF. CDR3 coding DNA: TGTGCCAGCAGCTTGGGCTTTAGGGGGAACTATGGCTACACCTTC.

The V call is TRBV19, the J call TRBJ1-2; D gene ambiguous. CDR1 and CDR2 from the germline V gene are LNHDA and SQIVND (reference sequence). The CDR3 has 15 residues. Trimming took off 7 bases at V and 4 bases at J, with 19 bases between the two ends. The CDR3 DNA follows: TGTGCCAGTAACATTGCGGTGGGCTCCTTCTATGGCTACACCTTC. Its protein product is CASNIAVGSFYGYTF.

The chain joins TRBV27 to TRBJ2-7; tentative D call: TRBD1 (5 bases). The CDR3 sequence is 15 residues long. Germline V gene data show CDR1 as MNHEY and CDR2 as SMNVEV (reference sequence). Trimming left V 5 bases short and J 4 bases short, with 18 bases between. CDR3 DNA sequence: TGTGCCAGCAGTCCCTCGGTTCAGGGTTGGTACGAGCAGTACTTC. It is translated as CASSPSVQGWYEQYF.

DNA for the CDR3: TGTGCCAGCAGCCTCTACGGGGACTCCTACAATGAGCAGTTCTTC. It translates to CASSLYGDSYNEQFF. This chain links TRBV11-1 with TRBJ2-1, with D perhaps matching TRBD2 (5 bases). Trimming removed 5 bases from V and 0 bases from J, with 11 bases in between. This CDR3 is 15 amino acids long. CDR1 and CDR2 (germline): SGHAT, FQDESV (reference sequence).

V usage is TRBV5-1 and J usage is TRBJ1-1; D call uncertain. The V gene lost 1 base and the J gene lost 2 bases, with 9 bases spanning the gap. This CDR3 is 14 amino acids long. Germline V gene sequence: CDR1 SGHRS, CDR2 YFSETQ. This CDR3 reads CASSLTALNTEAFF. For the CDR3, the DNA is TGCGCCAGCAGCTTGACAGCTCTCAACACTGAAGCTTTCTTT.

J is TRBJ1-5 and V is TRBV19; perhaps TRBD1 as D (6 bases). The CDR3 is made up of 16 amino acids. V was pared by 5 bases and J by 4 bases, with 18 bases between. Germline CDR1 is LNHDA and CDR2 is SQIVND (reference sequence). CDR3 amino acids: CASSQLQGVANQPQHF. The CDR3 DNA is TGTGCCAGTAGTCAATTACAGGGAGTCGCTAATCAGCCCCAGCATTTT.

The V gene is TRBV19, the J gene TRBJ2-1; 14 positions match TRBD2. J gave up 8 bases and V 5 bases, and 11 bases lay outside the gene matches. From germline, CDR1 is LNHDA and CDR2 SQIVND (reference sequence). The CDR3 covers 17 residues. CDR3 protein: CASSQTGTSGSRDEQFF. The CDR3 nucleotides read TGTGCCAGTAGTCAGACCGGGACTAGCGGGAGTAGAGATGAGCAGTTCTTC.

The CDR3 here is CASSTPSYNEQFF. CDR3 coding DNA: TGTGCCAGCAGTACCCCCTCCTACAATGAGCAGTTCTTC. The V and J genes are TRBV28 and TRBJ2-1, with D hard to call. The CDR3 covers 13 residues. Germline V gene data show CDR1 as MDHEN and CDR2 as SYDVKM. V lost 5 bases and J 0 bases, leaving 5 bases between the germline ends.

The chain links TRBV11-2 to TRBJ2-1; D gene ambiguous. V gave up 1 base and J gave up 4 bases, with 14 bases separating them. Germline CDR1 is SGHAT and CDR2 is FQNNGV. This CDR3 spans 16 amino acids. The CDR3 loop is CASSLGLRSPYNEQFF. The CDR3 nucleotides read TGTGCCAGCAGCTTAGGATTGCGAAGTCCGTACAATGAGCAGTTCTTC.

The rearrangement links TRBV5-4 to TRBJ2-7; a weak D match, TRBD1 (5 bases). The CDR3 sequence is 15 residues long. Trimming pared 2 bases from V and 0 bases from J, leaving 12 bases between. The germline V gene encodes CDR1 SGHNT and CDR2 YYREEE (reference sequence). The CDR3: CASSLKGQSSYEQYV. The CDR3 DNA follows: TGTGCCAGCAGCTTAAAGGGGCAGAGCTCCTACGAGCAGTACGTC.

The chain has TRBV28 and TRBJ1-2, with TRBD1 matching 7 bases. The junction had 6 bases not matched to a gene; V was cut back by 7 bases and J by 4 bases. The CDR3 consists of 13 residues. The germline gives CDR1 MDHEN, CDR2 SYDVKM. DNA for the CDR3: TGTGCCAGCAAAATGACAGGGAGCTATGGCTACACCTTC. Protein sequence: CASKMTGSYGYTF.

The chain carries TRBV6-1 and TRBJ1-5; 7 bases map to TRBD1. V lost 4 bases, J lost 2 bases, and 17 bases stayed unmatched. Germline assignment: CDR1 MNHNS and CDR2 SASEGT. The CDR3 sequence is 19 residues long. In DNA form, the CDR3 reads TGTGCCAGCAGTGCCCGGCCGCAAACAGGGGTTGTTGGCAATCAGCCCCAGCATTTT. Amino acid sequence: CASSARPQTGVVGNQPQHF.

This rearrangement joins TRBV7-2 to TRBJ2-7; possibly TRBD1 or TRBD2 for D (6 bases each). The CDR3 loop spans 14 amino acids. V was clipped by 3 bases and J by 5 bases, with 14 bases between them. CDR1 is SGHTA, CDR2 FQGNSA, per germline. The CDR3, as DNA: TGTGCCAGCAGCTTCTCCAGGGGCGGGAACGAGCAGTACTTC. This gives the protein CASSFSRGGNEQYF.

The chain links TRBV11-1 to TRBJ2-1, with D possibly TRBD1 on 6 matching bases. Trimming cost V 5 bases and J 7 bases, with 24 bases left between them. The CDR3 is made up of 17 amino acids. Germline CDR1 and CDR2: SGHAT and FQDESV (reference sequence). CDR3 coding DNA: TGTGCCAGCAGCCCTGGGACAAGCACCCTTATGGGGAATGAGCAGTTCTTC. This translates into CASSPGTSTLMGNEQFF.

The rearrangement links TRBV6-5 to TRBJ2-1; 8 nucleotides line up with TRBD1. The CDR3 consists of 15 residues. CDR1 and CDR2 from the germline V gene are MNHEY and SVGAGI. V was clipped by 2 bases and J by 4 bases; unmatched bases: 4. The CDR3, as DNA: TGTGCCAGCAGTTACGGTCAGGGGGCTTACAATGAGCAGTTCTTC. It codes for CASSYGQGAYNEQFF.

The V and J genes are TRBV25-1 and TRBJ2-3, with D uncertain. Germline values: CDR1 MGHDK, CDR2 SYGVNS. The CDR3 consists of 14 residues. Trimming cost V 5 bases and J 2 bases, with 11 bases left between them. The CDR3 protein is CASSSPTDTDTQYF. The DNA of the CDR3 is TGTGCCAGCAGTTCACCAACCGACACAGATACGCAGTATTTT.

This chain links TRBV5-4 with TRBJ1-2; 7 positions agree with TRBD1. V was pared by 4 bases and J by 7 bases, with 7 bases of the junction left unmatched. Germline V gene sequence: CDR1 SGHNT, CDR2 YYREEE (reference sequence). The CDR3 is 13 residues long. CDR3 in DNA: TGTGCCAGCAGCCCTGGACAGGATTTTGGCTACACCTTC. It yields the protein CASSPGQDFGYTF.

The rearrangement uses TRBV21-1 and TRBJ1-2; the D call TRBD1 from the table was never checked on the DNA. TRBV21-1 is flagged as a pseudogene. The CDR3 has 18 amino acids. CDR3 DNA sequence: TGTGCCAGCAGCAATCGTGGCAGGGGACATAATCGCAACTATGGCTACACCTTC. Translated, it gives CASSNRGRGHNRNYGYTF.

The V gene is TRBV27, the J gene TRBJ2-7, with TRBD1 matching 7 bases. J was trimmed by 0 bases and V by 6 bases; bases with no gene match: 5. CDR3 length: 14 residues. Germline CDR1 MNHEY, CDR2 SMNVEV (reference sequence). CDR3 nucleotide sequence: TGTGCCAGCAGGACAGGGCTCCTCTCCTACGAGCAGTACTTC. The encoded protein is CASRTGLLSYEQYF.

The chain recombines TRBV4-1 with TRBJ2-1, with TRBD2 matching 15 bases. In germline, CDR1 is MGHRA, CDR2 YSYEKL. The J segment lost 0 bases and the V segment lost 4 bases, leaving 7 bases of the junction unmatched. The CDR3 has 19 residues. The CDR3 reads CASSRTGTSGGSSYNEQFF. The CDR3 DNA sequence: TGCGCCAGCAGCCGGACCGGGACTAGCGGGGGGAGCTCCTACAATGAGCAGTTCTTC.

This chain joins TRBV5-6 and TRBJ2-2, with TRBD2 matching over 7 bases. Germline values: CDR1 SGHDT, CDR2 YYEEEE. This CDR3 contains 15 residues. The V gene end was trimmed by 3 bases and the J gene end by 1 base; junction bases not matched to a gene: 3. CDR3 residues: CASSWGGRNTGELFF. CDR3 coding DNA: TGTGCCAGCAGCTGGGGGGGACGGAACACCGGGGAGCTGTTTTTT.

The chain joins TRBV19 to TRBJ2-1; 7 positions agree with TRBD1. The CDR3 runs to 16 residues. The J segment lost 3 bases and the V segment lost 4 bases, leaving 9 bases of the junction unmatched. Germline lookup yields CDR1 LNHDA and CDR2 SQIVND (reference sequence). In nucleotides, the CDR3 is TGTGCCAGTAGTAGCATAGAGGGGGCTTTCTACAATGAGCAGTTCTTC. Protein product: CASSSIEGAFYNEQFF.